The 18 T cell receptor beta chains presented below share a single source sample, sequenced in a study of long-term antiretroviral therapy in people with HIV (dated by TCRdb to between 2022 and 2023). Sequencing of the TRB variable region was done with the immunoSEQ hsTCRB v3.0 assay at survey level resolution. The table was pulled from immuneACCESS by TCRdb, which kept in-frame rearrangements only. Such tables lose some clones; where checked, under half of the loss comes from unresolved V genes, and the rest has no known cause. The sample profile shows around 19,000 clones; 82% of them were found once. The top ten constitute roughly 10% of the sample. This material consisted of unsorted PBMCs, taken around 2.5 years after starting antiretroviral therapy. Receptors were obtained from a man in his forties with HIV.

Here the CDR3 reads CASSPGDSLLNTEAFF. The CDR3 nucleotides read TGTGCCAGCAGCCCAGGGGACAGCTTACTGAACACTGAAGCTTTCTTT. The chain couples TRBV7-9 to TRBJ1-1; the match to TRBD1 covers 7 bases. CDR1 SEHNR and CDR2 FQNEAQ come from the germline V gene (reference sequence). V was pared by 5 bases and J by 0 bases, with 9 bases of the junction left unmatched. The CDR3 has 16 residues.

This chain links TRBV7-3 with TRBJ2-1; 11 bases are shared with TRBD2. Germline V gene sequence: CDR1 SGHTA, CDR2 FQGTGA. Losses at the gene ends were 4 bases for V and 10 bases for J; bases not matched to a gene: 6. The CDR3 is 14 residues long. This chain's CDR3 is CASSSGLADREQFF. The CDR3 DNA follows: TGTGCCAGCAGCTCGGGACTAGCGGATCGGGAGCAGTTCTTC.

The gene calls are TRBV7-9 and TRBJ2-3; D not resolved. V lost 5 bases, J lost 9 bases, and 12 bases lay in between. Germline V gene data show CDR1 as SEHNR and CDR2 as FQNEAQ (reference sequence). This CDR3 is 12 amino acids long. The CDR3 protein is CASSGRFSTQYF. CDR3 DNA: TGTGCCAGCAGCGGACGGTTCTCCACGCAGTATTTT.

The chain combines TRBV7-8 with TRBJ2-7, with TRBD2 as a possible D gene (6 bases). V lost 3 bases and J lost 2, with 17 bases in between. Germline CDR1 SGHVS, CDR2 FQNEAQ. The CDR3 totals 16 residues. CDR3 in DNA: TGTGCCAGCAGCTTCAATTTCCCGGGGGAAACCTACGAGCAGTACTTC. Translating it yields CASSFNFPGETYEQYF.

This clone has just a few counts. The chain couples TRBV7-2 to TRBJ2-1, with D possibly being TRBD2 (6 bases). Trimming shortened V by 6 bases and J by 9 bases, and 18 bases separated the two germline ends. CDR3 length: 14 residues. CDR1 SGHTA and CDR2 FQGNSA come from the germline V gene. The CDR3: CASRARSFGGEQFF. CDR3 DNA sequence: TGTGCCAGCAGAGCACGTTCTTTCGGGGGTGAGCAGTTCTTC.

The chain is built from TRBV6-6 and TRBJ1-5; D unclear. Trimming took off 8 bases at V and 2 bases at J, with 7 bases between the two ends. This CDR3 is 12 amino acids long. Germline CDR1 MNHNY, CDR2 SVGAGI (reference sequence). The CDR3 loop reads CASATGNQPQHF. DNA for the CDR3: TGTGCCAGCGCTACGGGCAATCAGCCCCAGCATTTT.

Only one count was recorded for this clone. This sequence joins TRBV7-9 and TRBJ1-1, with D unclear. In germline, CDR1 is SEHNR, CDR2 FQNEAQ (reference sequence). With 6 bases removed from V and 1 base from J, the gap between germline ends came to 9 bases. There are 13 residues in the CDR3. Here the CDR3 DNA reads TGTGCCAGCAGGGCAGAGGGGAACACTGAAGCTTTCTTT. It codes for CASRAEGNTEAFF.

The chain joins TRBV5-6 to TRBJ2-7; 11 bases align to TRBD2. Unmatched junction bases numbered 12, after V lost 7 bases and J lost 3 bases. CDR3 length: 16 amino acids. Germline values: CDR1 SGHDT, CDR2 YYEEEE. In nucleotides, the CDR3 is TGTGCCAGCGGGGCTAGGGGACTAGCGGACTACTACGAGCAGTACTTC. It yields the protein CASGARGLADYYEQYF.

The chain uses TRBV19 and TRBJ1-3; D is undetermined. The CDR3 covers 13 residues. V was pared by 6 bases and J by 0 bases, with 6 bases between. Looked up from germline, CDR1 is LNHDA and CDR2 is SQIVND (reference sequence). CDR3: CASSVASGNTIYF. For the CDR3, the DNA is TGTGCCAGTAGCGTAGCCTCTGGAAACACCATATATTTT. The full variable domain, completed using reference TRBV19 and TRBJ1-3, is DGGITQSPKYLFRKEGQNVTLSCEQNLNHDAMYWYRQDPGQGLRLIYYSQIVNDFQKGDIAEGYSVSREKKESFPLTVTSAQKNPTAFYLCASSVASGNTIYFGEGSWLTVV.

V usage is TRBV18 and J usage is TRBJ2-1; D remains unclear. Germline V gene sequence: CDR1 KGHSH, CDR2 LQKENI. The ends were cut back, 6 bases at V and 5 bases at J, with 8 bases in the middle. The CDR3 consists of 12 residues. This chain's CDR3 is CASSQVDNEQFF. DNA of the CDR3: TGTGCCAGCTCTCAAGTCGACAATGAGCAGTTCTTC.

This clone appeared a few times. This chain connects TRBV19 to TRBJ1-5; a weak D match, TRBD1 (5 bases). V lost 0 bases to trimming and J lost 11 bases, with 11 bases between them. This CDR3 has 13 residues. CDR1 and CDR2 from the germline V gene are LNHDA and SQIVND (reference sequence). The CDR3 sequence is CASSIDPGTAQHF. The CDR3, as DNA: TGTGCCAGTAGTATAGATCCTGGGACGGCCCAGCATTTT.

The CDR3 region is CASSLSQGFPYEQYF. In DNA, the CDR3 is TGTGCCAGCAGCTTGTCTCAGGGATTCCCCTACGAGCAGTACTTC. This rearrangement joins TRBV5-6 to TRBJ2-7, with D possibly being TRBD1 (5 bases). CDR3 length: 15 amino acids. The V gene's germline CDR1 is SGHDT and CDR2 YYEEEE. Trimming removed 1 base from V and 2 bases from J, with 13 bases in between.

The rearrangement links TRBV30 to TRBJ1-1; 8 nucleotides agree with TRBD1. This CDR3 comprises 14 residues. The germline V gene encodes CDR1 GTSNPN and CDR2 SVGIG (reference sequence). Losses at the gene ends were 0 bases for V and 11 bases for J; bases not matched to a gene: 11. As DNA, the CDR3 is TGTGCCTGGAGTGTACAGGGGGGAACAGGGTGGGCTTTCTTT. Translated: CAWSVQGGTGWAFF.

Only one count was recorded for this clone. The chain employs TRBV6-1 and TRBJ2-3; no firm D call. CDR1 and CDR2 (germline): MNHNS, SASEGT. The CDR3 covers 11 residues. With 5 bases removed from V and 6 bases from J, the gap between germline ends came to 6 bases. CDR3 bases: TGTGCCAGCAGTCTCCAGGATACGCAGTATTTT. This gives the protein CASSLQDTQYF.

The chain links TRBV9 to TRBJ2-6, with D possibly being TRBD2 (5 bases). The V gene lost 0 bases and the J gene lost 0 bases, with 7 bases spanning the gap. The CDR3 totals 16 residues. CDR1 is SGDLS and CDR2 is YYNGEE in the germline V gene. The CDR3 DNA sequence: TGTGCCAGCAGCGTAGGAGGGTTCTCTGGGGCCAACGTCCTGACTTTC. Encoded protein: CASSVGGFSGANVLTF.

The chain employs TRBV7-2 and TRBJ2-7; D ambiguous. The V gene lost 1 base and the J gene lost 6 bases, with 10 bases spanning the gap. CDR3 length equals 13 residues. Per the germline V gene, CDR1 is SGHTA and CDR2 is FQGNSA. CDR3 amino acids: CASSLGTPGEQYF. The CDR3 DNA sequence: TGTGCCAGCAGCTTAGGGACGCCAGGCGAGCAGTACTTC. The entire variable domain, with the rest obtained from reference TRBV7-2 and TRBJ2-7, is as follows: GAGVSQSPSNKVTEKGKDVELRCDPISGHTALYWYRQSLGQGLEFLIYFQGNSAPDKSGLPSDRFSAERTGGSVSTLTIQRTQQEDSAVYLCASSLGTPGEQYFGPGTRLTVT.

CDR3 nucleotide sequence: TGTGCCAGCAGCCGGGACAGCCGACTCGAGCAGTACTTC. Translation gives CASSRDSRLEQYF. This sequence joins TRBV6-1 and TRBJ2-7; 7 bases match TRBD1. CDR1 MNHNS and CDR2 SASEGT come from the germline V gene. The CDR3 runs 13 residues. Trimming took 6 bases from V and 6 from J; bases not matched to a gene: 8.

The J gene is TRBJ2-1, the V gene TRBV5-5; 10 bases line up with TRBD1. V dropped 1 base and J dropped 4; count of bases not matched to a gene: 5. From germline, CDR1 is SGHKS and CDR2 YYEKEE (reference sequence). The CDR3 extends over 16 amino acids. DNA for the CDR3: TGTGCCAGCAGCTTGTTCCTGGGACAGGGGTACAATGAGCAGTTCTTC. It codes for CASSLFLGQGYNEQFF.